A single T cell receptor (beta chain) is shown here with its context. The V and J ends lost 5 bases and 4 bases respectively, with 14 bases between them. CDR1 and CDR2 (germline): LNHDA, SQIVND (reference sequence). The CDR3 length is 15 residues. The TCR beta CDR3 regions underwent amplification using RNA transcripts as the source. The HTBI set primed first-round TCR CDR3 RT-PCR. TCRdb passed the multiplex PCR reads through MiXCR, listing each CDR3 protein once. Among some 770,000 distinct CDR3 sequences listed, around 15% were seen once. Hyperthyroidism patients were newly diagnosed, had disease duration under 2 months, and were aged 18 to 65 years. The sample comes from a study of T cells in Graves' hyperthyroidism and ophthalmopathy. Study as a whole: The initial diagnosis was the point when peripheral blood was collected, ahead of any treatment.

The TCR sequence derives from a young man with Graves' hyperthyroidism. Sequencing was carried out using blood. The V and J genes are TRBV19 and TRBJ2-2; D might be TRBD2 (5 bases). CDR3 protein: CASSSQEVATGELFF. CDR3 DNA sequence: TGTGCCAGTAGTTCCCAGGAGGTGGCCACCGGGGAGCTGTTTTTT.